The 26 T cell receptor beta chains in this list originate from one sample, sequenced in a study of T cells expressing NK-cell markers. From the 5' RACE reads, TCRdb lists one entry per CDR3 protein and no DNA. The sample data list over 13,000 distinct CDR3 sequences. The specimen was blood T cells: a sorted CD56 or NKG2C T cell subset, CD4+ or CD8+ T cells, or bulk PBMC T cells (not recorded which). The source is a man aged 18-70 years in good health.

The chain carries TRBV6-4 and TRBJ2-6. This CDR3 region has 14 residues. Per the germline V gene, CDR1 is MRHNA and CDR2 is SNTAGT. The CDR3 here is CASKQDSGANVLTF.

The chain has TRBV6-5 and TRBJ2-7; TCRdb designates TRBD1, a call that cannot be tested without DNA. This CDR3 region has 15 residues. The germline gives CDR1 MNHEY, CDR2 SVGAGI. CDR3 loop: CASSYGGRITYEQYF.

V is TRBV29-1 and J is TRBJ2-7. Germline CDR1 SQVTM, CDR2 ANQGSEA. CDR3 size: 12 residues. Here the CDR3 reads CSVVSGVYEQYF.

V is TRBV20-1 and J is TRBJ2-2. Germline V gene lookup returns CDR1 DFQATT and CDR2 SNEGSKA (reference sequence). CDR3 length: 15 residues. CDR3 in amino acids: CSARDPSARAGELFF.

CDR3 sequence reads: CATTSLIEGEQFF. The chain carries TRBV28 and TRBJ2-1; TCRdb picks TRBD1, but there is no DNA to check that call. The CDR3 is 13 residues long. The V gene's germline CDR1 is MDHEN and CDR2 SYDVKM.

The chain recombines TRBV6-5 with TRBJ1-2; TCRdb names TRBD1, which stays unverified in the absence of DNA. Germline-derived CDR1 and CDR2 are MNHEY and SVGAGI. CDR3 size: 14 residues. The CDR3 loop is CASSSDRVLRGYTF.

CDR3 sequence reads: CSVGLAGGLSEQYF. The chain is built from TRBV29-1 and TRBJ2-7; with no DNA, the TCRdb D assignment of TRBD2 cannot be verified. The CDR3 sequence is 14 residues long. Germline CDR1 reads SQVTM; CDR2 reads ANQGSEA.

The gene calls are TRBV5-1 and TRBJ1-1; lacking DNA, the TRBD1 call made by TCRdb goes unchecked. CDR3 length equals 16 residues. Per the germline V gene, CDR1 is SGHRS and CDR2 is YFSETQ. The CDR3 reads CASSPPRQGVQTEAFF.

V is TRBV20-1 and J is TRBJ1-4; TCRdb calls TRBD1, which cannot be checked without DNA. Per the germline V gene, CDR1 is DFQATT and CDR2 is SNEGSKA (reference sequence). The CDR3 loop spans 14 amino acids. Here the CDR3 reads CSAHRGPTNEKLFF.

The J gene is TRBJ2-7, the V gene TRBV6-1; TCRdb gives TRBD1 as the D gene, but with no DNA this cannot be confirmed. CDR3 size: 15 residues. Germline CDR1 and CDR2: MNHNS and SASEGT. The CDR3 loop reads CASSGIGTGFYEQYF.

This chain joins TRBV7-2 and TRBJ2-1. Germline-derived CDR1 and CDR2 are SGHTA and FQGNSA. The CDR3 consists of 13 residues. The CDR3 protein is CASSWGLAIEQFF.

This chain links TRBV29-1 with TRBJ2-2; lacking DNA, the TRBD2 call made by TCRdb goes unchecked. The CDR3 length is 13 residues. Per the germline V gene, CDR1 is SQVTM and CDR2 is ANQGSEA. The CDR3 protein is CSGSWGALGELFF.

This chain uses TRBV20-1 with TRBJ2-2. The germline CDR1 and CDR2 sequences are DFQATT and SNEGSKA (reference sequence). This CDR3 region has 11 residues. This chain's CDR3 is CSASLPGRLFF.

The chain couples TRBV12-3 or TRBV12-4 to TRBJ1-2; TCRdb designates TRBD1, a call that cannot be tested without DNA. The CDR3 runs to 14 residues. The CDR3 sequence: CASGRTDANYGYTF.

The rearrangement uses TRBV5-1 and TRBJ2-1; TCRdb's assignment of TRBD2 cannot be checked, as there is no DNA. Germline V lookup: CDR1 SGHRS, CDR2 YFSETQ. This CDR3 has 15 amino acids. The CDR3 spells CASRIAGGSYNEQFF.

The rearrangement uses TRBV2 and TRBJ2-7; TCRdb indicates TRBD2, and absent DNA this call remains unverified. This CDR3 spans 13 amino acids. CDR1 and CDR2 from the germline V gene are SNHLY and FYNNEI. The CDR3 protein is CASNPQGRDEQYF.

The J gene is TRBJ2-1, the V gene TRBV9; TCRdb selects TRBD1, and the lack of DNA leaves this call unchecked. The CDR3 is 17 residues long. Looked up from germline, CDR1 is SGDLS and CDR2 is YYNGEE. CDR3: CASSVALGQSSYNEQFF.

The chain uses TRBV11-1 and TRBJ1-4; TCRdb's D call of TRBD1 is untestable without DNA. CDR1 SGHAT and CDR2 FQDESV come from the germline V gene (reference sequence). The length of the CDR3 is 18 residues. The CDR3 is CASSLKAGQGYTNEKLFF.

The chain combines TRBV28 with TRBJ2-2. This CDR3 is 16 amino acids long. Germline lookup yields CDR1 MDHEN and CDR2 SYDVKM. The CDR3 spells CASRHLGLANTGELFF.

The chain combines TRBV5-1 with TRBJ2-5. Germline V CDR1 and CDR2: SGHRS, YFSETQ. The CDR3 is 13 amino acids. The CDR3 protein is CASKNPVMETQYF.

This sequence joins TRBV20-1 and TRBJ1-5; the TRBD1 assignment by TCRdb is unverifiable without DNA. Germline assignment: CDR1 DFQATT and CDR2 SNEGSKA (reference sequence). The CDR3 has 14 amino acids. CDR3 loop: CSATRQANNQPQHF.

V usage is TRBV4-3 and J usage is TRBJ2-1; as DNA is missing, the TRBD2 call by TCRdb cannot be tested. The length of the CDR3 is 17 residues. Germline CDR1 and CDR2: LGHNA and YSLEER. The CDR3 loop reads CASSQDLPSGIYNEQFF.

The chain has TRBV12-3 or TRBV12-4 and TRBJ2-7; lacking DNA, the TRBD1 call made by TCRdb goes unchecked. The CDR3 contains 15 residues. The CDR3: CASKSRTGPLYEQYF.

J is TRBJ2-2 and V is TRBV7-2; TCRdb selects TRBD2, and the lack of DNA leaves this call unchecked. CDR1 is SGHTA, CDR2 FQGNSA, per germline. The CDR3 consists of 15 residues. The CDR3 sequence is CASRAFSGGTGELFF.

This CDR3 reads CASSPSRGVNTEAFF. The genes are TRBV16 and TRBJ1-1; TCRdb outputs TRBD1, but without DNA this stays unchecked. This CDR3 comprises 15 residues. Germline CDR1 and CDR2: KGHSY and FQNENV.

This chain joins TRBV24-1 and TRBJ2-3; TCRdb's D call, TRBD2, is unchecked because there is no DNA. Germline CDR1 and CDR2: KGHDR and SFDVKD. The CDR3 is 13 amino acids. The CDR3 sequence is CATGGQSGDTQYF.